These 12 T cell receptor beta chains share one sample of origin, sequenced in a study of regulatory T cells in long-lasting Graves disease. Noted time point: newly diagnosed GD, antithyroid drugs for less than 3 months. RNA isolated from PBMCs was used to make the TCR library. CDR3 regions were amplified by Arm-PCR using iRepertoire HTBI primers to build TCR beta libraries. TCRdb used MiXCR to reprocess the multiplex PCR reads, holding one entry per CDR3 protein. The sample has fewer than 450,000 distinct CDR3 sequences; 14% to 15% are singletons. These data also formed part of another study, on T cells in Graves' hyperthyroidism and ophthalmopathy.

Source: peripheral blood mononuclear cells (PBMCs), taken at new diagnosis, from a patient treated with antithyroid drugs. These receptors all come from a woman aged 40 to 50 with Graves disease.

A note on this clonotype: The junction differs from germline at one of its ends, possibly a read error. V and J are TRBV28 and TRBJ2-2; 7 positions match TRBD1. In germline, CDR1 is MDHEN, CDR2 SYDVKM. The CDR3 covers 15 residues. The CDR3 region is CVSSLGQVGTGELFF. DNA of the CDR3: TGTGTCAGCAGTTTAGGACAGGTCGGGACCGGGGAGCTGTTTTTT.

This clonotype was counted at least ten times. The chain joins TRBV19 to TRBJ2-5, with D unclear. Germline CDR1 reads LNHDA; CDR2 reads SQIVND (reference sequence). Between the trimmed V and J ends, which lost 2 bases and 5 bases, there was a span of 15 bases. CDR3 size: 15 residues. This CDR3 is CASSINALLGETQYF. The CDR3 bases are TGTGCCAGTAGTATAAATGCTCTTCTCGGGGAGACCCAGTACTTC.

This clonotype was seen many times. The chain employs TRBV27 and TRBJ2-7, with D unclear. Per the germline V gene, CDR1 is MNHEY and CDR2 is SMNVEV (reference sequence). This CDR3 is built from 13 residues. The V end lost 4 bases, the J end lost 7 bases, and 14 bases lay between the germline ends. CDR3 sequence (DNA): TGTGCCAGCAGTTGGGGTATGGATTTAGAGCAGTACTTC. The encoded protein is CASSWGMDLEQYF.

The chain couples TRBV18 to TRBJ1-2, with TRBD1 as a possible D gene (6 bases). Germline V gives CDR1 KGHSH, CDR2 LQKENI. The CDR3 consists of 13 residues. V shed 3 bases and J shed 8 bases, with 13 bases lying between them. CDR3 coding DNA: TGTGCCAGCTCACCCGGACAGTCTGGGGGCTACACCTTC. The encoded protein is CASSPGQSGGYTF.

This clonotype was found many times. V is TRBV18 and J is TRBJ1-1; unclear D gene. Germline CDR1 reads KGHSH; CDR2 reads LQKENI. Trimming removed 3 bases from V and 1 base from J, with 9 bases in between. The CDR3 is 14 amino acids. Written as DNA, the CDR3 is TGTGCCAGCTCACCTAGCCGGGCGAACACTGAAGCTTTCTTT. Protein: CASSPSRANTEAFF.

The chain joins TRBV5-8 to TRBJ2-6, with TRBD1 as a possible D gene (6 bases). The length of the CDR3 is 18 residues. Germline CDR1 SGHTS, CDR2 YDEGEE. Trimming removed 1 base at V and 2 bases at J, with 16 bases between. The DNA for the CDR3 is TGTGCCAGCAGCTTGAGGGGCAGGGGATCCGCTGGGGCCAACGTCCTGACTTTC. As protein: CASSLRGRGSAGANVLTF.

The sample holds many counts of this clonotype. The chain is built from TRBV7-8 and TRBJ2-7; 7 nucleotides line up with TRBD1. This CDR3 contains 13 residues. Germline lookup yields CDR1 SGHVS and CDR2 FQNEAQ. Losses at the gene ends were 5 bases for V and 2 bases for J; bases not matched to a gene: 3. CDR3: CASSHGTAYEQYF. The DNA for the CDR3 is TGTGCCAGCAGCCATGGGACAGCCTACGAGCAGTACTTC.

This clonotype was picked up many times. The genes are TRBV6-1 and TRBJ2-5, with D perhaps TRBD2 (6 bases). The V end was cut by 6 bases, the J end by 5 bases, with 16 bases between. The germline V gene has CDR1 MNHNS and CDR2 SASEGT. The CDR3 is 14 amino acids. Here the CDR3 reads CASSPYGRMETQYF. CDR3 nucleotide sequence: TGTGCCAGCAGCCCCTATGGGAGGATGGAGACCCAGTACTTC.

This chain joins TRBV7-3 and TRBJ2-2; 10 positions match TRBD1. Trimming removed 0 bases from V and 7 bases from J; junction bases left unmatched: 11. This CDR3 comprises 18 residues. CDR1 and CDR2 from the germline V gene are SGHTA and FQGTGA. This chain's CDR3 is CASSLTGGQGGFGGELFF. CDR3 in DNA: TGTGCCAGCAGCTTAACGGGAGGACAGGGGGGATTCGGCGGGGAGCTGTTTTTT.

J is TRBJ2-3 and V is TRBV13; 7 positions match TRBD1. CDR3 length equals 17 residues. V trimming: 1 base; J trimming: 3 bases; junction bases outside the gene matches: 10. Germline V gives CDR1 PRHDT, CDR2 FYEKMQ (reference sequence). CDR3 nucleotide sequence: TGTGCCAGCAGCTTAGCCGCGGCGAAGGGGGCGACAGATACGCAGTATTTT. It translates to CASSLAAAKGATDTQYF.

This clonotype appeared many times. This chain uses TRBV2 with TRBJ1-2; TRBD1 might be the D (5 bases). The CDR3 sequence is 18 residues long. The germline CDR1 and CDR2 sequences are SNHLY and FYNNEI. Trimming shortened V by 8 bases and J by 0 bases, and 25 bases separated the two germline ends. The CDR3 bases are TGTGCCAGCCTCCCCTCCGACAGTTTCTATTTGGCTAACTATGGCTACACCTTC. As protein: CASLPSDSFYLANYGYTF.

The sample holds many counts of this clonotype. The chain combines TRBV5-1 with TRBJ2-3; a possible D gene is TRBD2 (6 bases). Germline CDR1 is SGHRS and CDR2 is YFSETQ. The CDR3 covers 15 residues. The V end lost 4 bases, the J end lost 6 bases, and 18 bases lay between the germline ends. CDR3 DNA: TGCGCCAGCAGCCCGGGACTCACCAGCGGCGATACGCAGTATTTT. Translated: CASSPGLTSGDTQYF.